This T cell receptor beta chain was recovered during a study of blood T cell repertoires in COVID-19 (dated by TCRdb to about 2020). About the study as a whole: The collaborator samples originated in the United States, Italy and Spain and spanned the acute and convalescent phases of COVID-19. Where available, HLA class I and class II types were taken from metadata supplied by the sample provider and were not determined by assay-based typing. The material from the prospective study consisted of cDNA or gDNA derived from T cells, B-cell-depleted T cells, or PBMCs. Subjects who had been exposed to COVID-19, were actively infected with it, or had recovered from it provided the deeply sampled blood TCRbeta repertoires that made up the dataset. Sample metadata almost always included a de-identified subject ID, COVID-19 status, age in years and sex. The repertoires were made available in a free public database intended to serve as a resource for research on the immune response to SARS-CoV-2. Samples came from the ongoing ImmuneRACE study (first 160 participants) plus 1,254 subjects from 6 global collaborators.

V was cut back by 0 bases and J by 4 bases, leaving a gap of 9 bases between them. Counted from cysteine to phenylalanine, this CDR3 has 14 amino acids. Just CDR3 DNA is preserved here, 42 bases in frame from base 1. The germline V gene (reference sequence) specifies MNHEY as CDR1 and SMNVEV as CDR2. A note on this clone: The antigen it binds to is not known. Base quality data are lacking; no much larger clone is found one base away.

Another Seattle source contributed samples from volunteer blood donors who had recovered from COVID-19. Whole blood was collected in K2EDTA tubes by collaborating institutions according to the institutions' own protocols. For TCRbeta analysis, collaborators shipped samples in one of three forms: frozen whole blood, isolated PBMCs, or DNA extracted from either of those sample types. The immunoSEQ Assay, a bias-controlled multiplex PCR, was used to amplify TCRbeta CDR3 regions from genomic DNA. For the original study's pipeline: Within the assay, amplification of reference gene primers was used to estimate how many nucleated cells each sample contained. Sequence reads were collapsed and filtered to measure the absolute abundance of every unique TCRbeta CDR3 rearrangement. For each sample, productive Simpson clonality was calculated as the square root of Simpson's diversity index over productive rearrangements. TCRdb took over this immuneACCESS table, retaining in-frame rearrangements with V and J assigned. Such tables are incomplete; in checked studies, under half of the missing clones stem from an unresolved V gene, and the remainder is unexplained. Clone size and the V and J calls come from that table; the DNA yielded D and trimming. The sample table contains 250,000 or so clones; only one count was recorded for about 88% of them. 0.75% to 1% of the sample is in the top ten clones.

Broader findings and caveats from the paper: Clinical and demographic metadata were provided uncurated, with the amount varying by source and participant.

Rearrangement joined TRBV27 to TRBJ1-2, with no confident D gene call. The sample was peripheral blood. The TCR was taken from a woman between 40 and 55 years old who had recovered from COVID-19. The CDR3 corresponds to CASSLSGATYGYTF. The nucleotide sequence is TGTGCCAGCAGTTTATCGGGCGCCACCTATGGCTACACCTTC.